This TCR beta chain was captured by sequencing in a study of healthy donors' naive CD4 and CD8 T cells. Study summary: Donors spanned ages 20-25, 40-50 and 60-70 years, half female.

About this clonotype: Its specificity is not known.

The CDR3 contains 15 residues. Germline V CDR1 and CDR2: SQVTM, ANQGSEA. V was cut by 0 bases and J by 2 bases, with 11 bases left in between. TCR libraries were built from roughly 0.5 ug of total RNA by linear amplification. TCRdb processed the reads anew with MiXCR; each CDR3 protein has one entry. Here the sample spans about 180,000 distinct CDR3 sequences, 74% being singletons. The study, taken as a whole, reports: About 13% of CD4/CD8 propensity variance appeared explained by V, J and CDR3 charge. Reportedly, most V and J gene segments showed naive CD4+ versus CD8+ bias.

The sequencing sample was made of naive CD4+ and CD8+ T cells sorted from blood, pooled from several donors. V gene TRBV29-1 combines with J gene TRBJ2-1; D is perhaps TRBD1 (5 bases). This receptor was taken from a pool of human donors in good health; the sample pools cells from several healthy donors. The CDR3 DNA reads TGCAGCGTTGAAGACCCGGACAAACCCTACAATGAGCAGTTCTTC. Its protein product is CSVEDPDKPYNEQFF.